Listed below are T cell receptor beta chains from one sample, sequenced in a study of T cells in Graves' hyperthyroidism and ophthalmopathy. In TCRdb, the multiplex PCR reads were re-called with MiXCR into one record per CDR3 protein. The table lists 400,000 or so distinct CDR3 sequences, more than 14% of them singletons, with about 20% in the top ten. The sequencing sample was made of blood. All receptors derive from a woman in her twenties or thirties with Graves' ophthalmopathy. Both conserved end residues are part of each CDR3. The D gene is left open where the match is weak. Size values are once, few and many counts, or a class for expanded clones, and some rows have none.

V gene: TRBV10-3; D gene: TRBD1; J gene: TRBJ1-2; clone size: -; CDR3 DNA: TGTGCCATCAGTGGGACAGGGTCTACTGGCTACACCTTC; CDR3 protein: CAISGTGSTGYTF
V gene: TRBV7-2; D gene: TRBD1; J gene: TRBJ1-6; clone size: many; CDR3 DNA: TGTGCCAGCACCTGGGAGGGGGCGCCGGACTCACCCCTCCACTTT; CDR3 protein: CASTWEGAPDSPLHF
V gene: TRBV7-2; D gene: -; J gene: TRBJ2-5; clone size: many; CDR3 DNA: TGTGCCAGCAGCTTAGCGGCAATGTACCAAGAGACCCAGTACTTC; CDR3 protein: CASSLAAMYQETQYF
V gene: TRBV9; D gene: -; J gene: TRBJ1-3; clone size: -; CDR3 DNA: TGTGCCAGCAGCACAGGAGGGAGGGCGCACTCTGGAAACACCATATATTTT; CDR3 protein: CASSTGGRAHSGNTIYF
V gene: TRBV20-1; D gene: -; J gene: TRBJ2-5; clone size: few; CDR3 DNA: TGCAGTGCTAGCCTCTGGGGTGGGGAGACCCAGTACTTC; CDR3 protein: CSASLWGGETQYF
V gene: TRBV2; D gene: -; J gene: TRBJ2-7; clone size: once; CDR3 DNA: TGTGCCAGCATAAGAAGGGGGGCTAGCTACGAGCAGGACTTC; CDR3 protein: CASIRRGASYEQDF
V gene: TRBV9; D gene: -; J gene: TRBJ1-2; clone size: -; CDR3 DNA: TGTGCCAGCAGCGGCGGACAGAAAGGCTATGGCTACACCTTC; CDR3 protein: CASSGGQKGYGYTF
V gene: TRBV30; D gene: -; J gene: TRBJ1-1; clone size: many; CDR3 DNA: TGTGCCTGGAGTGTATGGGATCGGGCAGCCGAAGCTTTCTTT; CDR3 protein: CAWSVWDRAAEAFF
V gene: TRBV20-1; D gene: TRBD1; J gene: TRBJ1-6; clone size: many; CDR3 DNA: TGCAGTGCGGCCGGGACAGGGTGGTCACCCCTCCACTTT; CDR3 protein: CSAAGTGWSPLHF
V gene: TRBV27; D gene: -; J gene: TRBJ1-5; clone size: few; CDR3 DNA: TGTGCCAGCAGCGGGTGGGGGGACAATCAGCCCCAGCATTTT; CDR3 protein: CASSGWGDNQPQHF
V gene: TRBV20-1; D gene: TRBD1; J gene: TRBJ2-6; clone size: many; CDR3 DNA: TGCAGTGCTAGAGTACACGGGACAGGGATCATCTCTGGGGCCAACGTCCTGACTTTC; CDR3 protein: CSARVHGTGIISGANVLTF
V gene: TRBV20-1; D gene: -; J gene: TRBJ2-7; clone size: -; CDR3 DNA: TGTAGTGCTAGAGTCGAGGGCCTCCCCCCCGAGCAGTACTTC; CDR3 protein: CSARVEGLPPEQYF
V gene: TRBV30; D gene: -; J gene: TRBJ2-3; clone size: many; CDR3 DNA: TGTGCCTGGAGCCCTGACAGCACAGATACGCAGTATTTT; CDR3 protein: CAWSPDSTDTQYF
V gene: TRBV3-1; D gene: -; J gene: TRBJ1-1; clone size: many; CDR3 DNA: TGTGCCAGCAAACACACAGGGCGGAACACTGAAGCTTTCTTT; CDR3 protein: CASKHTGRNTEAFF
V gene: TRBV10-3; D gene: -; J gene: TRBJ1-6; clone size: few; CDR3 DNA: TGTGCCATCAGCGGGGAAAAGGGTTCACCCCTCCACTTT; CDR3 protein: CAISGEKGSPLHF
V gene: TRBV18; D gene: -; J gene: TRBJ1-5; clone size: many; CDR3 DNA: TGTGCCAGCTCACCACCGGGGCAGCCCCAGCATTTT; CDR3 protein: CASSPPGQPQHF
V gene: TRBV27; D gene: -; J gene: TRBJ2-6; clone size: many; CDR3 DNA: TGTGCCAGCAGCCCCATGCGTGGGGCTGGGGCCAACGTCCTGACTTTC; CDR3 protein: CASSPMRGAGANVLTF
V gene: TRBV2; D gene: -; J gene: TRBJ2-7; clone size: many; CDR3 DNA: TGTGCCAGCAGTGAGGTCAGGCGCTACGAGCAGTACTTC; CDR3 protein: CASSEVRRYEQYF
V gene: TRBV5-1; D gene: -; J gene: TRBJ1-5; clone size: many; CDR3 DNA: TGCGCCAGCAGCCCGTACAGGGAATTGAGATATCATGGCAATCAGCCCCAGCATTTT; CDR3 protein: CASSPYRELRYHGNQPQHF
V gene: TRBV20-1; D gene: -; J gene: TRBJ2-5; clone size: -; CDR3 DNA: TGCAGTGCTAGGTCCGGGGGCCCGAACGGTTTGGAGACCCAGTACTTC; CDR3 protein: CSARSGGPNGLETQYF
V gene: TRBV6-1; D gene: -; J gene: TRBJ2-1; clone size: few; CDR3 DNA: TGTGCCAGCAGCAAGCAGAATGTCTACAATGAGCAGTTCTTC; CDR3 protein: CASSKQNVYNEQFF
V gene: TRBV5-1; D gene: -; J gene: TRBJ1-2; clone size: many; CDR3 DNA: TGCGCCAGCAGCTCCTATAGGGCGGCAAACTATGGCTACACCTTC; CDR3 protein: CASSSYRAANYGYTF
V gene: TRBV2; D gene: -; J gene: TRBJ2-1; clone size: -; CDR3 DNA: TGTGCCAGCGCTGAGGGGTGGTACAATGAGCAGTTCTTC; CDR3 protein: CASAEGWYNEQFF
V gene: TRBV7-6; D gene: -; J gene: TRBJ2-3; clone size: many; CDR3 DNA: TGTGCCAGCAGCCAGGGTACACAGAATACGCAGTATTTT; CDR3 protein: CASSQGTQNTQYF
V gene: TRBV19; D gene: -; J gene: TRBJ1-1; clone size: -; CDR3 DNA: TGTGCCAGTAGTCTCCGCCTCAAGGGGATCATGAACACTGAAGCTTTCTTT; CDR3 protein: CASSLRLKGIMNTEAFF
V gene: TRBV20-1; D gene: -; J gene: TRBJ2-3; clone size: many; CDR3 DNA: TGCAGTGCTAGCAGTGTGGGACGTAGCACAGATACGCAGTATTTT; CDR3 protein: CSASSVGRSTDTQYF
V gene: TRBV11-2; D gene: TRBD1; J gene: TRBJ1-2; clone size: many; CDR3 DNA: TGTGCCAGCAGCGGCTGGACAGGATTAGATGGCTACACCTTC; CDR3 protein: CASSGWTGLDGYTF
V gene: TRBV28; D gene: TRBD2; J gene: TRBJ2-5; clone size: many; CDR3 DNA: TGTGCCAGCAGTTGGTTAGCGGGGGTGAACCAAGAGACCCAGTACTTC; CDR3 protein: CASSWLAGVNQETQYF
V gene: TRBV2; D gene: TRBD1; J gene: TRBJ2-6; clone size: many; CDR3 DNA: TGTGCCAGCGGGACAGGGCCCGGGGCCAACGTCCTGACTTTC; CDR3 protein: CASGTGPGANVLTF
V gene: TRBV12-3/TRBV12-4; D gene: TRBD1; J gene: TRBJ1-2; clone size: -; CDR3 DNA: TGTGCCAGCAAAATAACGACAGGGTTGGATGGCTACACCTTC; CDR3 protein: CASKITTGLDGYTF
V gene: TRBV28; D gene: -; J gene: TRBJ1-6; clone size: many; CDR3 DNA: TGTGCCAGCACTAACCCGGGGGCGGGGCGCCCAACACCCCTCCACTTT; CDR3 protein: CASTNPGAGRPTPLHF
V gene: TRBV7-2; D gene: -; J gene: TRBJ2-7; clone size: few; CDR3 DNA: TGTGCCAGCAGCTTAGATGTGGGCTACGAGCAGTACTTC; CDR3 protein: CASSLDVGYEQYF
V gene: TRBV7-9; D gene: -; J gene: TRBJ2-1; clone size: many; CDR3 DNA: TGTGCCAGCAGCCTGAGTGAGAAGACGGACAATGAGCAGTTCTTC; CDR3 protein: CASSLSEKTDNEQFF
V gene: TRBV12-3/TRBV12-4; D gene: -; J gene: TRBJ1-2; clone size: many; CDR3 DNA: TGTGCCAGCAGTTTTAAGTCCAGGTCGGTGGACTATGGCTACACCTTC; CDR3 protein: CASSFKSRSVDYGYTF
V gene: TRBV10-1; D gene: TRBD2; J gene: TRBJ2-3; clone size: -; CDR3 DNA: TGCGCCAGCAGTGAGTCCGGGACTAGCGGGGGTGCAGATACGCAGTGTTTT; CDR3 protein: CASSESGTSGGADTQCF
V gene: TRBV5-4; D gene: TRBD1; J gene: TRBJ2-5; clone size: -; CDR3 DNA: TGTGCCAGCAGCCCCCGGGACAGGGTTTCAGAGACCCAGTACTTC; CDR3 protein: CASSPRDRVSETQYF
V gene: TRBV24-1; D gene: -; J gene: TRBJ2-3; clone size: -; CDR3 DNA: TGTGCCACCAGTGATTTGCGGGGGCCTGGCACAGATACGCAGTATTTT; CDR3 protein: CATSDLRGPGTDTQYF
V gene: TRBV6-1; D gene: -; J gene: TRBJ2-1; clone size: many; CDR3 DNA: TGTGCCAGCAGTTACAGCAGGGGCCGTCCACTGCTATACAATGAGCAGTTCTTC; CDR3 protein: CASSYSRGRPLLYNEQFF
V gene: TRBV29-1; D gene: -; J gene: TRBJ2-7; clone size: -; CDR3 DNA: TGCAGCGTTGTAAGCGGGACACAAAACTACGAGCAGTACTTC; CDR3 protein: CSVVSGTQNYEQYF